The 5 T cell receptor beta chains listed next were all sequenced from one sample in a study of T cell changes during pregnancy in multiple sclerosis. Data came from immunoSEQ multiplex PCR; TCRdb stores just in-frame clones and leaves some out. The sample has 40,000 to 50,000 clones, roughly nine tenths seen once. The sequencing used CD8+ T cells from peripheral blood mononuclear cells, collected after pregnancy. The origin of the receptors is a female donor with multiple sclerosis, enrolled in a pregnancy study.

In its sample, this clone was seen once. The CDR3 DNA is TGTGCCAGCAGCTCTCCTACCAGGGGGAGCTCCTACGAGCAGTACTTC. This codes for CASSSPTRGSSYEQYF. The chain combines TRBV7-9 with TRBJ2-7; TRBD1 matches 7 bases. CDR3 length equals 16 residues. With V trimmed by 4 bases and J by 0 bases, 9 bases remained unmatched. Germline values: CDR1 SEHNR, CDR2 FQNEAQ (reference sequence).

This clone came up once. V gene TRBV19 combines with J gene TRBJ2-7; 9 bases are a match to TRBD1. This CDR3 has 16 residues. V lost 5 bases and J lost 3; bases outside the gene matches: 11. Germline CDR1 is LNHDA and CDR2 is SQIVND (reference sequence). In DNA, the CDR3 is TGTGCCAGTAGTGTGCCCAGGACAGGGGCTGACTACGAGCAGTACTTC. This gives the protein CASSVPRTGADYEQYF.

The V call is TRBV14, the J call TRBJ1-4, with D tentatively TRBD1 (6 bases). V was trimmed by 3 bases and J by 7 bases, leaving 9 bases between them. In germline, CDR1 is SGHDN, CDR2 FVKESK. The CDR3 runs 13 residues. In nucleotides, the CDR3 is TGTGCCAGCAGCCAGAACAGGGTTGAAAAACTGTTTTTT. Its translation is CASSQNRVEKLFF.

CDR3 sequence reads: CASSSERGGIINEQFF. CDR3 DNA: TGTGCCAGCAGTTCCGAGCGGGGGGGGATTATCAATGAGCAGTTCTTC. This sequence joins TRBV27 and TRBJ2-1, with 10 bases identical to TRBD2. This CDR3 has 16 residues. Germline V gene sequence: CDR1 MNHEY, CDR2 SMNVEV (reference sequence). V trimming: 4 bases; J trimming: 6 bases; junction bases outside the gene matches: 9.

The V call is TRBV5-1, the J call TRBJ2-3, with 11 bases matching TRBD1. V was pared by 1 base and J by 5 bases, with 3 bases of the junction left unmatched. This CDR3 has 15 residues. Germline V gives CDR1 SGHRS, CDR2 YFSETQ. DNA of the CDR3: TGCGCCAGCAGCTTGAGGACAGGGGGCGTAGATACGCAGTATTTT. Protein product: CASSLRTGGVDTQYF.